This passage covers 26 T cell receptor beta chains from one sample sequenced in a study of spatial heterogeneity in lung cancer. Study outcomes and limitations: Tumoral mutation counts were tracked by counts of expanded intratumoral alpha and beta TCRs.

Each CDR3 protein gets one entry after TCRdb re-called the 5' RACE reads with MiXCR. The data show around 100,000 distinct CDR3 sequences, 4.4% seen once. The sample's time point: sample taken at primary tumor resection. Their target antigens are unknown. The source was lung tumor tissue, collected at surgery. Every receptor here comes from a male donor with early-stage non-small cell lung cancer.

The table lists this clonotype with many counts. This chain joins TRBV4-1 and TRBJ2-1, with D tentatively TRBD1 or TRBD2 (5 bases each). This CDR3 contains 16 residues. Germline V CDR1 and CDR2: MGHRA, YSYEKL. Between the trimmed V and J ends, which lost 4 bases and 2 bases, there was a span of 15 bases. CDR3 nucleotide sequence: TGCGCCAGCAGCCCAGGCTGGGGGAGAGCCTACAATGAGCAGTTCTTC. Protein: CASSPGWGRAYNEQFF.

V and J are TRBV20-1 and TRBJ2-7, with D possibly being TRBD2 (6 bases). The V gene's germline CDR1 is DFQATT and CDR2 SNEGSKA (reference sequence). Trimming took 0 bases from V and 5 from J, leaving 8 bases between them. The CDR3 sequence is 12 residues long. The CDR3 DNA reads as TGCAGTGCTAGAGATAGGAGGGACGAGCAGTACTTC. Translation: CSARDRRDEQYF.

This clonotype was detected many times. The J gene is TRBJ1-5, the V gene TRBV7-9; 7 bases align to TRBD1. V dropped 5 bases and J dropped 4; count of bases not matched to a gene: 2. CDR3 length equals 13 residues. In germline, CDR1 is SEHNR, CDR2 FQNEAQ (reference sequence). CDR3 bases: TGTGCCAGCAGCGCAGGGGGGAATCAGCCCCAGCATTTT. Residues: CASSAGGNQPQHF.

This clonotype has at least ten counts. This sequence joins TRBV13 and TRBJ1-1, with a possible D match to TRBD1 (5 bases). V lost 1 base to trimming and J lost 3 bases, with 21 bases between them. Per germline, CDR1 PRHDT and CDR2 FYEKMQ (reference sequence). This CDR3 region has 18 residues. The CDR3 DNA is TGTGCCAGCAGCTTAGAGGGTGGGCGGGGACGTGTTCACACTGAAGCTTTCTTT. The encoded protein is CASSLEGGRGRVHTEAFF.

This clonotype was observed at least ten times. The chain combines TRBV7-8 with TRBJ2-3, with D perhaps matching TRBD2 (6 bases). The CDR3 extends over 17 amino acids. V lost 1 base to trimming and J lost 6 bases, with 20 bases between them. Germline V gene sequence: CDR1 SGHVS, CDR2 FQNEAQ. In nucleotides, the CDR3 is TGTGCCAGCAGCTTAGACCCGCCCCGGGGGACGAGCGATACGCAGTATTTT. It codes for CASSLDPPRGTSDTQYF.

In its sample, this clonotype was seen many times. The genes are TRBV10-2 and TRBJ1-5; D not certain. CDR1 and CDR2 from the germline V gene are WSHSY and SAAADI. This CDR3 has 17 residues. Trimming stripped 3 bases from V and 1 base from J, with 16 bases between. The CDR3 region is CASSDRFSGGSNQPQHF. The CDR3 coding sequence is TGCGCCAGCAGTGACCGTTTCTCTGGAGGGAGCAATCAGCCCCAGCATTTT.

In regard to this clonotype: One end of the junction does not line up with germline, which may come from a read error. V is TRBV20-1 and J is TRBJ1-4, with unresolved D. CDR3 length equals 13 residues. CDR1 is DFQATT, CDR2 SNEGSKA, per germline (reference sequence). CDR3 in DNA: TGCAGTCCTAGCGGCCCGACTAATGAAAAACTGGTTTTT. As protein: CSPSGPTNEKLVF.

The chain joins TRBV3-1 to TRBJ2-7; 8 bases are shared with TRBD1. V was clipped by 2 bases and J by 3 bases; unmatched bases: 6. The CDR3 loop spans 15 amino acids. The germline CDR1 and CDR2 sequences are LGHDT and YNNKEL (reference sequence). The CDR3 loop is CASSQSGGPRYEQYF. The CDR3 DNA is TGTGCCAGCAGCCAATCAGGGGGCCCACGCTACGAGCAGTACTTC.

This clonotype showed up many times. The chain is built from TRBV29-1 and TRBJ1-1; D is perhaps TRBD1 (6 bases). The V and J ends lost 6 bases and 4 bases respectively, with 15 bases between them. The CDR3 has 13 residues. Looked up from germline, CDR1 is SQVTM and CDR2 is ANQGSEA. Here the CDR3 DNA reads TGCAGCGTAAGACAGGTCGTCGGCACTGAAGCTTTCTTT. This codes for CSVRQVVGTEAFF.

This clonotype has at least ten counts. This rearrangement joins TRBV5-5 to TRBJ2-1; 9 nucleotides line up with TRBD2. The V gene's germline CDR1 is SGHKS and CDR2 YYEKEE (reference sequence). Trimming took 2 bases from V and 5 from J; bases not matched to a gene: 11. This CDR3 is 17 amino acids long. This chain's CDR3 is CASSFYPQRGGDNEQFF. The CDR3 DNA sequence: TGTGCCAGCAGCTTCTATCCCCAGCGCGGGGGGGACAATGAGCAGTTCTTC.

This clonotype was seen repeatedly, ten times or more. The chain is built from TRBV24-1 and TRBJ2-2; D remains ambiguous. Germline V gene sequence: CDR1 KGHDR, CDR2 SFDVKD. The CDR3 loop spans 14 amino acids. V lost 3 bases to trimming and J lost 3 bases, with 7 bases between them. CDR3 loop: CATSDLRDTGELFF. The CDR3 nucleotides read TGTGCCACCAGTGATCTTCGAGACACCGGGGAGCTGTTTTTT.

This clonotype was seen ten or more times. J is TRBJ2-2 and V is TRBV9; D possibly corresponds to TRBD2 (6 bases). CDR1 and CDR2 from the germline V gene are SGDLS and YYNGEE. V was pared by 4 bases and J by 3 bases, with 19 bases between. CDR3 length: 17 amino acids. The CDR3, as DNA: TGTGCCAGCAGCCCCCCCGGGAGTACCGTCGACACCGGGGAGCTGTTTTTT. Translation gives CASSPPGSTVDTGELFF. Drawing the rest from reference TRBV9 and TRBJ2-2, the complete variable domain is DSGVTQTPKHLITATGQRVTLRCSPRSGDLSVYWYQQSLDQGLQFLIQYYNGEERAKGNILERFSAQQFPDLHSELNLSSLELGDSALYFCASSPPGSTVDTGELFFGEGSRLTVL.

The chain employs TRBV28 and TRBJ1-4; tentatively, D is TRBD1 (5 bases). This CDR3 has 15 residues. The V gene's germline CDR1 is MDHEN and CDR2 SYDVKM. Deletions cut 2 bases from V and 5 bases from J, with 12 bases between. In DNA, the CDR3 is TGTGCCAGCAGTTTAATGGGACGGGTGAATGAAAAACTGTTTTTT. Amino acid sequence: CASSLMGRVNEKLFF.

This clonotype has a handful of counts. This chain joins TRBV4-1 and TRBJ2-2, with D possibly being TRBD1 (8 bases). The CDR3 contains 21 residues. Per the germline V gene, CDR1 is MGHRA and CDR2 is YSYEKL. V dropped 4 bases and J dropped 0 bases, with 27 bases sitting between them. CDR3 amino acids: CASSLRDRRLSGPANTGELFF. CDR3 in DNA: TGCGCCAGCAGCCTCCGGGACAGGCGTCTTAGCGGGCCTGCGAACACCGGGGAGCTGTTTTTT.

V usage is TRBV6-6 and J usage is TRBJ2-1, with D perhaps TRBD1 or TRBD2 (5 bases each). Between the trimmed V and J ends, which lost 4 bases and 4 bases, there was a span of 14 bases. The germline CDR1 and CDR2 sequences are MNHNY and SVGAGI (reference sequence). The CDR3 has 15 amino acids. The CDR3 sequence is CASSLPGRTYNEQFF. The CDR3 DNA reads as TGTGCCAGCAGTTTGCCGGGACGGACTTACAATGAGCAGTTCTTC.

This clonotype was seen ten or more times. The chain recombines TRBV28 with TRBJ2-7; D unresolved. Trimming left V 5 bases short and J 2 bases short, with 7 bases between. Germline V gene data show CDR1 as MDHEN and CDR2 as SYDVKM. The CDR3 loop spans 12 amino acids. CDR3 region: CASSLTTYEQYF. The CDR3 nucleotides are TGTGCCAGCAGTCTTACCACCTACGAGCAGTACTTC.

This clonotype was seen ten or more times. The chain carries TRBV6-1 and TRBJ1-2; no reliable D call. The germline CDR1 and CDR2 sequences are MNHNS and SASEGT. Trimming cost V 2 bases and J 4 bases, with 11 bases left between them. The CDR3 covers 14 residues. CDR3 DNA sequence: TGTGCCAGCAGTGAACTTGTGGCAGGCTATGGCTACACCTTC. This codes for CASSELVAGYGYTF.

This clonotype came up many times. V is TRBV28 and J is TRBJ2-6; D remains ambiguous. Trimming shortened V by 2 bases and J by 4 bases, and 18 bases separated the two germline ends. The CDR3 loop spans 18 amino acids. Germline CDR1 MDHEN, CDR2 SYDVKM. CDR3 coding DNA: TGTGCCAGCAGTTTAGTCCCCATTCGGAGCGCAGGGGCCAACGTCCTGACTTTC. Amino acid sequence: CASSLVPIRSAGANVLTF.

In its sample, this clonotype was seen many times. The rearrangement links TRBV6-1 to TRBJ2-7; D gene ambiguous. Trimming removed 0 bases at V and 4 bases at J, with 16 bases between. This CDR3 comprises 16 residues. Germline values: CDR1 MNHNS, CDR2 SASEGT. The CDR3 nucleotides are TGTGCCAGCAGTGAAGCGCTTTTCCGATCTGGATACGAGCAGTACTTC. It codes for CASSEALFRSGYEQYF.

J is TRBJ1-1 and V is TRBV6-1; D is uncertain. The germline gives CDR1 MNHNS, CDR2 SASEGT. The CDR3 is 13 residues long. Trimming took off 1 base at V and 3 bases at J, with 6 bases between the two ends. Written as DNA, the CDR3 is TGTGCCAGCAGTGAAGACAGATACACTGAAGCTTTCTTT. It specifies CASSEDRYTEAFF.

This clonotype was seen only a few times. This chain joins TRBV7-9 and TRBJ2-3; D is unresolved. The CDR3 is 12 amino acids. V lost 5 bases and J lost 4, with 7 bases in between. Germline V gives CDR1 SEHNR, CDR2 FQNEAQ (reference sequence). Written as DNA, the CDR3 is TGTGCCAGCAGCCCCCGGGCAGATACGCAGTATTTT. It is translated as CASSPRADTQYF.

This clonotype was observed at least ten times. V is TRBV10-3 and J is TRBJ2-5; a weak D match, TRBD1 (7 bases). The CDR3 has 17 amino acids. V lost 10 bases, J lost 0 bases, and 24 bases lay in between. Germline CDR1 is ENHRY and CDR2 is SYGVKD. The CDR3 sequence: CATASKTGRGDQETQYF. CDR3 nucleotides: TGTGCCACCGCGTCGAAGACAGGGCGGGGAGACCAAGAGACCCAGTACTTC.

This clonotype was found a few times. This sequence joins TRBV3-1 and TRBJ1-2; D unresolved. The V gene lost 2 bases and the J gene lost 8 bases, with 12 bases spanning the gap. Germline lookup yields CDR1 LGHDT and CDR2 YNNKEL (reference sequence). This CDR3 region has 13 residues. In nucleotides, the CDR3 is TGTGCCAGCAGCCAAAATGATCGGAGCGGCTACACCTTC. It is translated as CASSQNDRSGYTF. The variable domain in full, with the rest retrieved from reference TRBV3-1 and TRBJ1-2, is DTAVSQTPKYLVTQMGNDKSIKCEQNLGHDTMYWYKQDSKKFLKIMFSYNNKELIINETVPNRFSPKSPDKAHLNLHINSLELGDSAVYFCASSQNDRSGYTFGSGTRLTVV.

This clonotype was counted between two and nine times. The V and J genes are TRBV15 and TRBJ2-5; D gene uncertain. CDR3 length equals 15 residues. The V gene's germline CDR1 is LNHNV and CDR2 YYDKDF (reference sequence). V was clipped by 0 bases and J by 4 bases, with 12 bases between them. The CDR3 bases are TGTGCCACCAGCAGAGAAGGGCTAGACGTAGAGACCCAGTACTTC. It translates to CATSREGLDVETQYF.

This clonotype was found many times. V and J are TRBV28 and TRBJ2-5; 10 bases fit TRBD2. Losses at the gene ends were 6 bases for V and 1 base for J; bases not matched to a gene: 8. Germline V gene lookup returns CDR1 MDHEN and CDR2 SYDVKM. The CDR3 consists of 16 residues. CDR3 region: CASRTQLAGPQETQYF. The DNA of the CDR3 is TGTGCCAGCAGAACACAACTAGCGGGACCCCAAGAGACCCAGTACTTC. The entire variable domain, with the rest obtained from reference TRBV28 and TRBJ2-5, is as follows: DVKVTQSSRYLVKRTGEKVFLECVQDMDHENMFWYRQDPGLGLRLIYFSYDVKMKEKGDIPEGYSVSREKKERFSLILESASTNQTSMYLCASRTQLAGPQETQYFGPGTRLLVL.

This clonotype was detected only a few times. The chain links TRBV3-1 to TRBJ2-7; D perhaps matches TRBD2 (6 bases). Germline lookup yields CDR1 LGHDT and CDR2 YNNKEL (reference sequence). The CDR3 has 13 amino acids. V was shortened by 2 bases and J by 4 bases, with 9 bases between the two germline ends. The CDR3 coding sequence is TGTGCCAGCAGCCAACTAGCGCGGTACGAGCAGTACTTC. It specifies CASSQLARYEQYF.